This entry is about one TCR beta chain. This clone is a singleton in its sample. Its antigen specificity is not known. Base qualities are not at hand, and no much larger clone is one base apart. The data are from a study of shared clonotypes between healthy human individuals (TCRdb year 2020). The study in broad terms: The cohort included a few men and a couple of women between 18 and 49 years of age. Per donor, three plates each were used for CD4 naive and CD4 memory, two for CD8 naive, and one for CD8 memory. The study deeply sequenced blood TCR repertoires of about 5 healthy adults to estimate repertoire size and the extent of clonotype sharing between individuals. To increase sequencing depth and limit assay-specific biases, TCR repertoire library preparation and sequencing were carried out by different laboratories using diverse techniques. Each donor's leukapheresis produced roughly between roughly 0.85 and 9.5 billion PBMCs. Beyond this particular receptor, the publication reports: Across four donors, approximately 5% of naive CD4, roughly 3.5% of naive CD8, about 2% of memory CD4, and approximately 0.4% of memory CD8 clonotypes were shared. Pairwise subsampling led to the expectation that sequencing depth would affect the degree of clonotype sharing among donors. Incomplete sequencing was indicated by rarefaction of sorted-subset datasets, despite the large sequencing depth. Compared with non-shared clonotypes, clonotypes shared by all four sorted-subset donors had higher generation probabilities. Sampling was restricted to blood, and TCR repertoires in tissue are likely to differ from TCR repertoires in blood. Estimated clonotype richness was generally larger for naive than for memory subsets. The genetic and exposure-history diversity represented was limited by the small number of donors.

CD8 naive samples consisted of CD45RO-negative cells that were positively selected for CCR7, yielding a CD45RA+CCR7+ population without TemRA cells. Donors were healthy HIV-negative adults with no recently reported acute infections or vaccinations. Every donor was a Caucasian adult living in Nashville, Tennessee, USA. Blood was collected by leukapheresis, and PBMCs were isolated by Ficoll-Histopaque density gradient centrifugation and then cryopreserved in liquid nitrogen vapor phase. Purity and quantity of every magnetically sorted T cell population were checked by analytical flow cytometry. Genomic DNA was isolated from each sorted fraction and quantified by UV absorbance on a Nanodrop 2000c. Using the deep immunoSEQ assay, multiplex PCR amplified TCR CDR3 regions from genomic DNA. For each cell subset, the extracted genomic DNA was distributed evenly across all wells of several immunoSEQ 96-well plates, and each plate served as one replicate. For sorted subsets, approximately 210 ng genomic DNA, equal to some 30,000 T cell genomes, was loaded into each replicate PCR. The purified libraries were quantified using a Qubit 3.0 fluorometer, sized with a Bioanalyzer 2100, and then quantified again using the KAPA Library Quantification kit. A separate single-read 150-cycle Illumina NextSeq 550 flow cell was used to sequence each immunoSEQ 96-well plate. The study's own analysis went as follows. Because only junctional sequences without quality scores were contained in the immunoSEQ output, filtering matching that applied to full-length reads could not be performed. Sequences were annotated with PyIR, a Python wrapper for IgBLAST v1.9, and V/J genes and CDR3 were assigned using IMGT germline references. Any read was removed if the V/J assignment was weak (E-value above 1e-6), the CDR3 was missing, or the read contained stop codons, out-of-frame junctions, or ambiguous translated residues. V3J clonotypes were defined by identical inferred V gene, J gene, and CDR3 amino acid sequence. To compute the percentage overlap between repertoires, the number of shared unique clonotypes was divided by the size of the smaller repertoire. Repertoire richness was assessed with RTK rarefaction, the Chao1 estimator, and Recon v2.1 estimates of unobserved clonotypes. Generation probabilities for all TCRbeta clonotypes obtained by the gDNA method from four donors were computed using OLGA. This immuneACCESS table, as held by TCRdb, lists in-frame sequences with V and J called but not all clones. Of the missing ones, under half trace to an unresolved V gene in checked studies; the others have no known cause. The DNA was the basis for D and trimming; V, J and clone size are from that table. A total of about 2.1 million clones appear in this sample, just over 90% of them only once. Under 2% of the sample comes from the top ten.

Material for sequencing was naive CD8+ T cells from PBMCs. The sample's cell subset or site label, decoded: CD45RA+CCR7+. This clonotype originated in a man aged 18 to 35 in good health. Some clones in this sample may be carry-over from other donors' samples.

The CDR3 corresponds to CASGRRTTREQYF. The nucleotide sequence is TGTGCCAGCGGGAGACGTACGACACGCGAGCAGTACTTC. This chain joins TRBV6-5 to TRBJ2-7; the D gene is possibly TRBD2, with 5 bases matching. The germline V gene provides CDR1 MNHEY and CDR2 SVGAGI. From cysteine to phenylalanine, the CDR3 is 13 amino acids long. CDR3 DNA only is kept here, 39 bases in frame from base 1. V sheds 8 bases and J sheds 6 bases, leaving 17 bases between their ends.